The clone carrying this T cell receptor beta chain occurred many times. Its target is not known. RNA transcripts served as the template for amplifying TCR beta CDR3 regions. The HTBI primer set was used in a first-round RT-PCR of the TCR CDR3. From the multiplex PCR reads, TCRdb called clonotypes with MiXCR, one entry per CDR3 protein. The table includes some 600,000 distinct CDR3 sequences, roughly 46% detected once. This sample is drawn from a study of T cells in Graves' hyperthyroidism and ophthalmopathy. CDR1 and CDR2 (germline): SQVTM, ANQGSEA. This CDR3 region has 13 residues. The study's findings and limits: A model of 13 V-J pairs discriminated ophthalmopathy from stable hyperthyroidism. Among thyroid clonotypes expanded above 0.001, most also appeared in blood.

Sequencing was performed on peripheral blood or thyroid tissue (not recorded which). This chain links TRBV29-1 with TRBJ1-1; 7 bases fit TRBD1. The clonotype comes from a woman younger than 30 with Graves' hyperthyroidism. The CDR3 DNA reads TGCAGTGCTAGACAGGGACTGAACACTGAAGCTTTCTTT. This sequence encodes CSARQGLNTEAFF.